This is a list of T cell receptor beta chains from one sample in a study of blood T cell repertoires in COVID-19. TCRdb's copy holds only in-frame clones and misses some; the assay was immunoSEQ multiplex PCR. The sample lists approximately 230,000 clones; approximately 90% were seen once. Sequenced input: peripheral blood. The origin of the receptors is a man younger than 35 with active or convalescent COVID-19. Both conserved end residues are part of each CDR3. Each record gives: J gene, D gene, clone size, V gene, CDR3 protein, CDR3 DNA. The D gene is left open where the match is weak. The size of a clone is reported for some rows only, either as once, few or many, or as a class for expanded clones.

TRBJ2-5,TRBD1,.,TRBV7-3,CASSPIAGTGQETQYF,TGTGCCAGCAGCCCCATCGCCGGGACAGGGCAAGAGACCCAGTACTTC
TRBJ2-7,TRBD1,.,TRBV29-1,CSVEGRGTEQYF,TGCAGCGTTGAGGGCAGGGGGACAGAGCAGTACTTC
TRBJ1-1,.,.,TRBV19,CASNRDTNTEAFF,TGTGCCAGTAATCGGGACACAAACACTGAAGCTTTCTTT
TRBJ2-7,.,.,TRBV3-1/TRBV3-2,CASSQDFSAYEQYF,TGTGCCAGCAGCCAAGATTTTAGCGCCTACGAGCAGTACTTC
TRBJ2-2,.,.,TRBV7-9,CASSLLSPAGGELFF,TGTGCCAGCAGCTTATTGAGCCCAGCGGGCGGGGAGCTGTTTTTT
TRBJ1-1,TRBD1,.,TRBV29-1,CSVRARQGASNTEAFF,TGCAGCGTTCGTGCGCGACAGGGGGCCTCGAACACTGAAGCTTTCTTT
TRBJ2-7,.,.,TRBV28,CASSFSVAYEQYF,TGTGCCAGCAGTTTTTCGGTGGCCTACGAGCAGTACTTC
TRBJ2-5,.,.,TRBV4-3,CASSQDRGGAFLTQYF,TGCGCCAGCAGCCAAGATAGAGGAGGGGCCTTCCTAACCCAGTACTTC
TRBJ2-3,.,.,TRBV7-3,CASSPTSSSSTDTQYF,TGTGCCAGCAGCCCTACCTCTAGCTCTAGCACAGATACGCAGTATTTT
TRBJ2-1,TRBD2,.,TRBV6-2/TRBV6-3,CASSTSGGSYNEQFF,TGTGCCAGCAGTACCAGCGGGGGGTCTTACAATGAGCAGTTCTTC
TRBJ1-5,.,.,TRBV19,CASSIDLDQPQHF,TGTGCCAGTAGTATAGATCTAGATCAGCCCCAGCATTTT
TRBJ1-4,TRBD1,.,TRBV6-5,CASSSTGSDEKLFF,TGTGCCAGCAGTTCGACAGGGAGCGATGAAAAACTGTTTTTT
TRBJ2-3,.,.,TRBV11-2,CASSLRGKADTQYF,TGTGCCAGCAGCTTACGGGGGAAGGCAGATACGCAGTATTTT
TRBJ1-1,TRBD1,.,TRBV7-8,CASSLAPAGGASEAFF,TGTGCCAGCAGCTTAGCTCCGGCAGGGGGTGCGTCTGAAGCTTTCTTT
TRBJ1-4,.,.,TRBV29-1,CSATSGGRNEKLFF,TGCAGCGCCACCTCGGGGGGCAGGAATGAAAAACTGTTTTTT
TRBJ2-3,.,.,TRBV29-1,CSVRSQGTDTQYF,TGCAGCGTTCGTAGTCAGGGGACAGATACGCAGTATTTT
TRBJ1-1,.,.,TRBV2,CASSEVGRLNTEAFF,TGTGCCAGCAGTGAAGTTGGCAGATTGAACACTGAAGCTTTCTTT
TRBJ1-5,.,.,TRBV28,CASGSGFDQPQHF,TGTGCCAGCGGTTCAGGGTTCGATCAGCCCCAGCATTTT
TRBJ2-4,.,.,TRBV21-1,CASSISGDRGFLGIQYF,TGTGCCAGCAGCATCTCCGGGGACAGGGGATTTTTGGGCATTCAGTACTTC
TRBJ1-1,TRBD1,.,TRBV6-5,CASSRAQGGSTEAFF,TGTGCCAGCAGCCGCGCACAGGGGGGTAGCACTGAAGCTTTCTTT
TRBJ2-5,TRBD1,once,TRBV11-3,CASSSGQGGETQYF,TGTGCCAGCAGCTCAGGACAGGGTGGGGAGACCCAGTACTTC
TRBJ2-5,.,.,TRBV7-9,CASGGDRFQETQYF,TGTGCCAGCGGAGGAGACAGGTTCCAAGAGACCCAGTACTTC
TRBJ1-1,.,.,TRBV5-1,CASSLWEDANTEAFF,TGCGCCAGCAGCTTGTGGGAGGACGCGAACACTGAAGCTTTCTTT
TRBJ2-7,TRBD1,.,TRBV6-2/TRBV6-3,CASSKTPGQGARYEQYF,TGTGCCAGCAGCAAAACTCCGGGACAGGGGGCAAGATACGAGCAGTACTTC
TRBJ1-1,.,.,TRBV7-9,CASSLSFRTVNTEAFF,TGTGCCAGCAGCTTATCATTTAGGACAGTGAACACTGAAGCTTTCTTT
TRBJ1-6,.,.,TRBV7-2,CASSLGGNSPLHF,TGTGCCAGCAGCTTAGGCGGTAATTCACCCCTCCACTTT
TRBJ2-4,.,.,TRBV7-8,CASRVPGELAKNIQYF,TGTGCCAGCAGGGTCCCAGGGGAGCTAGCCAAAAACATTCAGTACTTC
TRBJ1-5,.,once,TRBV3-1/TRBV3-2,CASSHGRNSNQPQHF,TGTGCCAGCAGCCACGGCAGGAATTCAAATCAGCCCCAGCATTTT
TRBJ1-5,TRBD1,.,TRBV18,CASSPGTDSNQPQHF,TGTGCCAGCTCACCAGGGACAGATAGCAATCAGCCCCAGCATTTT
TRBJ1-1,.,once,TRBV28,CASSLSGAEMNTEAFF,TGTGCCAGCAGTTTATCAGGGGCGGAGATGAACACTGAAGCTTTCTTT
TRBJ2-7,.,.,TRBV19,CASSGGGSSSYEQYF,TGTGCCAGTAGTGGCGGGGGCTCTAGCTCCTACGAGCAGTACTTC
TRBJ2-1,.,.,TRBV7-2,CASSRDYATYNEQFF,TGTGCCAGCAGCCGTGACTATGCCACCTACAATGAGCAGTTCTTC
TRBJ2-3,TRBD2,.,TRBV7-3,CASSLAGGSTDTQYF,TGTGCCAGCAGCTTAGCGGGGGGCAGCACAGATACGCAGTATTTT
TRBJ1-1,TRBD1,.,TRBV29-1,CSARQGEGTEAFF,TGCAGCGCGCGACAGGGGGAGGGCACTGAAGCTTTCTTT
TRBJ2-5,.,.,TRBV9,CASSVGGVQETQYF,TGTGCCAGCAGCGTAGGGGGGGTCCAAGAGACCCAGTACTTC
TRBJ2-7,.,.,TRBV25-1,CASSASGSYEQYF,TGTGCCAGCAGTGCGTCCGGGTCCTACGAGCAGTACTTC
TRBJ1-1,.,.,TRBV14,CASSLMEGYGAFF,TGTGCCAGCAGCCTCATGGAGGGGTACGGGGCTTTCTTT